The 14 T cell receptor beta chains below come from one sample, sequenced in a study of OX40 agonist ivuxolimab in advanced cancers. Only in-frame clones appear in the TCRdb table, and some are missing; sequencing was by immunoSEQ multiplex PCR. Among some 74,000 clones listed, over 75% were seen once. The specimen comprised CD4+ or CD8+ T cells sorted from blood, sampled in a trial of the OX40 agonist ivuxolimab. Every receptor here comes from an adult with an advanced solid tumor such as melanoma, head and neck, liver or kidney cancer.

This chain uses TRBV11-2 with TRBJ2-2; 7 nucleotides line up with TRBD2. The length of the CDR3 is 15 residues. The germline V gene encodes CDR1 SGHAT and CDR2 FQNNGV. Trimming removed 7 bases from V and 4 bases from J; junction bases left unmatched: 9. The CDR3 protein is CASTSLPGGTGELFF. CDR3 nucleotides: TGTGCCAGCACCTCCCTGCCGGGAGGCACCGGGGAGCTGTTTTTT.

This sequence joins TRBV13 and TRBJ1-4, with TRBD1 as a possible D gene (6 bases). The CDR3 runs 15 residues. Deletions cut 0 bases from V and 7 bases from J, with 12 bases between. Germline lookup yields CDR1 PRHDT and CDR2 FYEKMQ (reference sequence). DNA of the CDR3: TGTGCCAGCAGCTTAGGATCGACAGGTGCTGAAAAACTGTTTTTT. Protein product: CASSLGSTGAEKLFF.

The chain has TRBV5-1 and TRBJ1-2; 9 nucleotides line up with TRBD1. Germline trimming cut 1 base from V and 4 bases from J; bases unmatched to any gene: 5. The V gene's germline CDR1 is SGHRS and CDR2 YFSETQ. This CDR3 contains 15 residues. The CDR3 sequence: CASSLSGQGAYGYTF. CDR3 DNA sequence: TGCGCCAGCAGCTTGTCGGGACAGGGCGCCTATGGCTACACCTTC. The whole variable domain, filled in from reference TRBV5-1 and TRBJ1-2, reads KAGVTQTPRYLIKTRGQQVTLSCSPISGHRSVSWYQQTPGQGLQFLFEYFSETQRNKGNFPGRFSGRQFSNSRSEMNVSTLELGDSALYLCASSLSGQGAYGYTFGSGTRLTVV.

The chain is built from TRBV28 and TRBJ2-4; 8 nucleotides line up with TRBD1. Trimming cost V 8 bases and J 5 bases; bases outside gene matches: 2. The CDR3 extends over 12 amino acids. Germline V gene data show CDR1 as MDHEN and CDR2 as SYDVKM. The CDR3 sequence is CASSGQENIQYF. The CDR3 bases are TGTGCCAGCTCGGGACAGGAAAACATTCAGTACTTC. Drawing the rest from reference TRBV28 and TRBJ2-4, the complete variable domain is DVKVTQSSRYLVKRTGEKVFLECVQDMDHENMFWYRQDPGLGLRLIYFSYDVKMKEKGDIPEGYSVSREKKERFSLILESASTNQTSMYLCASSGQENIQYFGAGTRLSVL.

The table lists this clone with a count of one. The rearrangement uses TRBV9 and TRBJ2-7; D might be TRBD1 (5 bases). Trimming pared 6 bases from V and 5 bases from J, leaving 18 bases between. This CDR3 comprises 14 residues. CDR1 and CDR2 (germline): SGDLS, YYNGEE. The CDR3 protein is CASTKRHRGDEQYF. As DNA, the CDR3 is TGTGCCAGCACCAAGAGGCATAGGGGCGACGAGCAGTACTTC.

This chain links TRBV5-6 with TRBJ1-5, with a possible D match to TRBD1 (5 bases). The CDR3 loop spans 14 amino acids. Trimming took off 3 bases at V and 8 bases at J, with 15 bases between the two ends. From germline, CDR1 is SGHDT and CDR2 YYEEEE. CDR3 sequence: CASSSGGGKKPQHF. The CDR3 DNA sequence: TGTGCCAGCAGCTCCGGGGGGGGAAAGAAGCCCCAGCATTTT.

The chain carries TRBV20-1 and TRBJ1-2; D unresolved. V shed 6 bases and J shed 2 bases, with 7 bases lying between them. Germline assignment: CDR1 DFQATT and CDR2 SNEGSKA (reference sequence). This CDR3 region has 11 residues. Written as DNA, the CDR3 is TGCAGTGCCATGATAAACTATGGCTACACCTTC. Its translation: CSAMINYGYTF.

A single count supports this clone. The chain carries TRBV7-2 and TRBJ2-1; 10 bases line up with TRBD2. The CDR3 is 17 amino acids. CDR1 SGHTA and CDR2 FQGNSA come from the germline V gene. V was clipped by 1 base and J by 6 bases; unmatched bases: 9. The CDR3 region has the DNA TGTGCCAGCAGCTTAGTGGGTCTAGCGGGAGCCTCCAATGAGCAGTTCTTC. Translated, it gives CASSLVGLAGASNEQFF.

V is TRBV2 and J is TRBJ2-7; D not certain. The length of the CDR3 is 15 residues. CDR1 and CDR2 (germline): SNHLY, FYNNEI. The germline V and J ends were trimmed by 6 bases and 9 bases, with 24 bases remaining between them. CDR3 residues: CASSPTLIMTLVQYF. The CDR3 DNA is TGTGCCAGCAGCCCCACTTTAATAATGACCCTCGTGCAGTACTTC.

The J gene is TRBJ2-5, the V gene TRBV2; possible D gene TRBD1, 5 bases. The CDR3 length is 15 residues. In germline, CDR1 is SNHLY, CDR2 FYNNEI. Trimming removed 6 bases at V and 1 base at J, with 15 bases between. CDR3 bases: TGTGCCAGCAGGTACAGGATCCGGACCCAAGAGACCCAGTACTTC. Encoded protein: CASRYRIRTQETQYF.

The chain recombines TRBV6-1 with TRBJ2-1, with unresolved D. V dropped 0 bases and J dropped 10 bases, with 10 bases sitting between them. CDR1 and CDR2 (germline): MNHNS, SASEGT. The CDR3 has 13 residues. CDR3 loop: CASSEAAGPEQFF. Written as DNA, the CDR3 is TGTGCCAGCAGTGAAGCGGCTGGTCCCGAGCAGTTCTTC.

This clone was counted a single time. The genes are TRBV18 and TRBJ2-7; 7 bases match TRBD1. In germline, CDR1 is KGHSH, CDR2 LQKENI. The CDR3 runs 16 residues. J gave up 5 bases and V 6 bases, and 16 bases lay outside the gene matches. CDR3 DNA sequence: TGTGCCAGCTCTCCAATTCCGTCAGGGGGTGGGGACGAGCAGTACTTC. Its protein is CASSPIPSGGGDEQYF. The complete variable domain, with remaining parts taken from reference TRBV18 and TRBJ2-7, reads NAGVMQNPRHLVRRRGQEARLRCSPMKGHSHVYWYRQLPEEGLKFMVYLQKENIIDESGMPKERFSAEFPKEGPSILRIQQVVRGDSAAYFCASSPIPSGGGDEQYFGPGTRLTVT.

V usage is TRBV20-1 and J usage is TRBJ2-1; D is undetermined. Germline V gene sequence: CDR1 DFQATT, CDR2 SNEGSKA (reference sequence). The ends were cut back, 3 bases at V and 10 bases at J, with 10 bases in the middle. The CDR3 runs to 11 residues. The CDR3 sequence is CSASVVYEQFF. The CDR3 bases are TGCAGTGCTAGCGTGGTCTACGAGCAGTTCTTC.

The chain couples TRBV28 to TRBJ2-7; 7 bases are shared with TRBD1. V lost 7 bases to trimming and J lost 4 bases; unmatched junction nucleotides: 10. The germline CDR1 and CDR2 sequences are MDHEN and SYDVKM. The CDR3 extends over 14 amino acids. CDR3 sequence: CASTENRGGYEQYF. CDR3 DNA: TGTGCCAGCACCGAGAACAGGGGTGGGTACGAGCAGTACTTC.